This T cell receptor (beta chain) stems from a study of cytomegalovirus exposure and HLA in healthy donors. Germline-derived CDR1 and CDR2 are SEHNR and FQNEAQ (reference sequence). V shed 1 base, J shed 10 bases, and the junction held 18 bases outside the gene matches. The CDR3 spans 18 residues. In the PCR, 60 Vbeta and 13 Jbeta primers were used. The protocol was immunoSEQ multiplex PCR, while the TCRdb copy is restricted to in-frame clones and leaves out a portion. This sample has some 140,000 clones; under 80% occur once, and the top ten carry approximately 8.3%. The source of this sequence is a woman aged 45-60 years in good health and CMV-seropositive. This chain connects TRBV7-9 to TRBJ2-1; 8 bases map to TRBD2. Sequenced input: PBMCs. In DNA, the CDR3 is TGTGCCAGCAGCTTAGACCCCTCCAGAGCGGGGGCCCTCACAGAGCAGTTCTTC. Amino acid sequence: CASSLDPSRAGALTEQFF.